This is a list of T cell receptor beta chains from one sample in a study of T cell repertoires in cytomegalovirus infection. Their target antigens are unknown. Via MiXCR, TCRdb re-called the reads, giving one row per CDR3 protein. The sample yields roughly 120,000 distinct CDR3 sequences, 30% to 40% seen once. Sequencing used CD8+ T cells from cultured PBMCs, obtained from culture after CMV antigen stimulation. Receptor source: a human donor in good health (CMV status not recorded). Some clones in this sample may be carry-over from other donors' samples. CDR3s include the opening cysteine and the closing phenylalanine or tryptophan. Fields, in order: V gene, clone size, D gene, J gene, CDR3 DNA, CDR3 protein. The D gene is left open where the match is weak. For some rows the clone size is stated as once, few or many, or as a class when expanded; others skip it.

>TRBV5-1|NA|NA|TRBJ1-1
TGCGCCAGCAGCCGCACCCGCGGCACTGAAGCTTTCTTT
CASSRTRGTEAFF
>TRBV7-9|few|TRBD2|TRBJ2-1
TGTGCCAGCAGCTCGTCTAGCGGGGGGGCCGTCAATGAGCAGTTCTTC
CASSSSSGGAVNEQFF
>TRBV7-9|NA|TRBD1|TRBJ2-1
TGTGCCAGCAGCCAGGGACAGGGATGGTTCTTC
CASSQGQGWFF
>TRBV11-2|few|NA|TRBJ2-2
TGTGCCAGCAGCTTAATGGTCGCGGCAGGGGCGAACACCGGGGAGCTGTTTTTT
CASSLMVAAGANTGELFF
>TRBV6-1|few|NA|TRBJ2-1
TGTGCCAGCAGCAAAACAAGCTATGAGCAGTTCTTC
CASSKTSYEQFF
>TRBV6-1|NA|NA|TRBJ2-6
TGTGCCAGCAGCCTACGGGATAACGGGATCTTCGACTCTGGGGCCAACGTCCTGACTTTC
CASSLRDNGIFDSGANVLTF
>TRBV6-1|many|TRBD1|TRBJ2-7
TGTGCCAGCAGTGAAACGGGACAGGGACATCTCTACGAGCAGTACTTC
CASSETGQGHLYEQYF
>TRBV7-3|few|TRBD1|TRBJ1-1
TGTGCCAGCAGCTCCACAGGGGGAGGCACTGAAGCTTTCTTT
CASSSTGGGTEAFF
>TRBV7-2|NA|NA|TRBJ2-7
TGTGCCAGCAACCCGTCGACGGCAACCTACGAGCAGTACTTC
CASNPSTATYEQYF
>TRBV7-9|few|TRBD1|TRBJ1-6
TGTGCCAGCAGCTCGAACCGGGACAGGGGGTCCACATGGGTGGATTCACCCCTCCACTTT
CASSSNRDRGSTWVDSPLHF
>TRBV2|many|NA|TRBJ2-1
TGTGCCAGCAGTACCAACGATGAGCAGTTCTTC
CASSTNDEQFF
>TRBV7-9|NA|TRBD2|TRBJ2-1
TGTGCCAGCAGCAAAGCGGGGGGCTCGAAGTTCTTC
CASSKAGGSKFF
>TRBV7-6|NA|NA|TRBJ2-5
TGTGCCAGCAGCCGTGGAGAACGCGAGACCCAGTACTTC
CASSRGERETQYF
>TRBV7-2|NA|TRBD1|TRBJ2-1
TGTGCCAGCAGTTCAGGGGGACCCTACAATGAGCAGTTCTTC
CASSSGGPYNEQFF
>TRBV7-9|NA|TRBD2|TRBJ2-1
TGTGCCAGCAGCTTACCTAGCGGGGGGGCCGTCGACAATACTTGGTACAATGAGCAGTTCTTC
CASSLPSGGAVDNTWYNEQFF
>TRBV7-9|NA|NA|TRBJ1-2
TGTGCCAGCAGCTTAGTGAATCCAGCGGATTATGGCTACACCTTC
CASSLVNPADYGYTF
>TRBV27|few|NA|TRBJ2-2
TGTGCCAGCAGTTCCCACAGGGAAGCGAACACCGGGGAGCTGTTTTTT
CASSSHREANTGELFF
>TRBV10-3|NA|NA|TRBJ2-1
TGTGCCATCAGTGAGGGAGGGGGCCGCCGAAACAATGAGCAGTTCTTC
CAISEGGGRRNNEQFF
>TRBV7-6|NA|TRBD1|TRBJ2-1
TGTGCTAGCAGCCCCGGGACAGGGGGATACAATGAGCAGTTCTTC
CASSPGTGGYNEQFF
>TRBV11-2|few|TRBD1|TRBJ2-7
TGTGCCAGCAGCTTCTATGGGACAGGGACCTACGAGCAGTACTTC
CASSFYGTGTYEQYF
>TRBV7-2|many|NA|TRBJ2-1
TGTGCCAGCAGCTTAGTTTGGGTAACCTACAATGAGCAGTTCTTC
CASSLVWVTYNEQFF
>TRBV18|NA|NA|TRBJ1-6
TGTGCCAGCTCACCAGCGGCGGCTGATTATAATTCACCCCTCCACTTT
CASSPAAADYNSPLHF
>TRBV6-1|NA|NA|TRBJ1-5
TGTGCCAGCAGAGAAGGCCTTTTTGCGGGGGGCTATAGCAATCAGCCCCAGCATTTT
CASREGLFAGGYSNQPQHF
>TRBV4-1|few|NA|TRBJ2-1
TGCGCCAGCAGCCCCGGGGCCTACAATGAGCAGTTCTTC
CASSPGAYNEQFF
>TRBV29-1|NA|NA|TRBJ2-7
TGCAGCGTTGAAAGCACAGGGATTGGGTCCTACGAGCAGTACTTC
CSVESTGIGSYEQYF
>TRBV13|NA|TRBD2|TRBJ2-7
TGTGCCAGCAGCCCGAGGACTAGCGGGGGGGACGAGCAGTACTTC
CASSPRTSGGDEQYF
>TRBV12-3/TRBV12-4|NA|NA|TRBJ2-1
TGTGCCAGCACCCCGGACTTATCTGAGCAGTTCTTC
CASTPDLSEQFF
>TRBV5-4|few|NA|TRBJ2-3
TGTGCCAGCAGCTTATCCTACGACAGCGGTGGGGGGGATACGCAGTATTTT
CASSLSYDSGGGDTQYF
>TRBV5-6|NA|NA|TRBJ2-7
TGTGCCAGCAGCGGCGACGGTACCTACGAGCAGTACTTC
CASSGDGTYEQYF
>TRBV13|once|NA|TRBJ1-1
TGTGCCAGCAGCCCAGGAGAACAGGGTTACACTGAAGCTTTCTTT
CASSPGEQGYTEAFF
>TRBV5-6|few|NA|TRBJ2-1
TGTGCCAGCAGCTTGGTTAGCGGTGAGCAGTTCTTC
CASSLVSGEQFF
>TRBV4-1|few|NA|TRBJ2-7
TGCGCCAGCAGCCAAGATGGTATAGTACAGGGAGACTACGAGCAGTACTTC
CASSQDGIVQGDYEQYF
>TRBV19|NA|TRBD1|TRBJ2-1
TGTGCCGTACGTACAGGGGGCAGGTATAGCAATGAGCAGTTCTTC
CAVRTGGRYSNEQFF
>TRBV7-9|NA|NA|TRBJ2-7
TGTGCCAGCAGCCCTCGCCCGGGCTACGAGCAGTACTTC
CASSPRPGYEQYF
>TRBV7-6|many|NA|TRBJ2-1
TGTGCCAGCAGCTTAGTAGGGGATTACAATGAGCAGTTCTTC
CASSLVGDYNEQFF
>TRBV7-4|NA|NA|TRBJ2-1
TGTGCCAGCAGCTTAGTGGGGCGGGGGCCCCGTGTGGAGCAGTTCTTC
CASSLVGRGPRVEQFF
>TRBV6-5|NA|NA|TRBJ2-1
TGTGCCAACAGTTTACGAAAGGGGGAGAACAATGAGCAGTTCTTC
CANSLRKGENNEQFF
>TRBV15|NA|NA|TRBJ1-4
TGTGCCACCAGCAGATGGACTAATGAAAAACTGTTTTTT
CATSRWTNEKLFF
>TRBV7-2|many|NA|TRBJ1-3
TGTGCCAGCAGCTTAGTCGCGGCCCTTGGAAACACCATATATTTT
CASSLVAALGNTIYF